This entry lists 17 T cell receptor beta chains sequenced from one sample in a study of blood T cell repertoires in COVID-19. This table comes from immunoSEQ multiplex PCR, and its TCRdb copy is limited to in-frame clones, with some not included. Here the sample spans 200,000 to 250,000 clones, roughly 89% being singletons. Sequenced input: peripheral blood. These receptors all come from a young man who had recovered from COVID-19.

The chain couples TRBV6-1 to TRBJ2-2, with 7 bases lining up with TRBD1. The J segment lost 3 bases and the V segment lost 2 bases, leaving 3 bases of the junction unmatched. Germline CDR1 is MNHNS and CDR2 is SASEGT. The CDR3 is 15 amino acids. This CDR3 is CASSERQGDTGELFF. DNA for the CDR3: TGTGCCAGCAGTGAAAGGCAGGGGGACACCGGGGAGCTGTTTTTT.

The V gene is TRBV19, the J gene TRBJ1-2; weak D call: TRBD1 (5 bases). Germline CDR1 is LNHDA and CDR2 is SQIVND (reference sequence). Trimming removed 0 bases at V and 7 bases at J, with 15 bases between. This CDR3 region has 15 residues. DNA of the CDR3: TGTGCCAGTAGTATAGAGCTGAGGCTTCAGGGTGGCTACACCTTC. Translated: CASSIELRLQGGYTF.

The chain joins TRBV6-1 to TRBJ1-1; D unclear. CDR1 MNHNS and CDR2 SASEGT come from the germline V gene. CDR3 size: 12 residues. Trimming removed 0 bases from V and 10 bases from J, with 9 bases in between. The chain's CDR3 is CASSEARGGAFF. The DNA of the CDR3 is TGTGCCAGCAGTGAAGCTAGAGGTGGAGCTTTCTTT.

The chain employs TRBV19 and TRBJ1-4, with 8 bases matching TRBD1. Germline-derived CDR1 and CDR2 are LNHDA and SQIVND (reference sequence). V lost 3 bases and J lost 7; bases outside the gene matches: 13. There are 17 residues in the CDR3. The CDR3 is CASSMSRDRTLGEKLFF. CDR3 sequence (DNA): TGTGCCAGTAGTATGTCCCGGGACAGGACCCTGGGTGAAAAACTGTTTTTT.

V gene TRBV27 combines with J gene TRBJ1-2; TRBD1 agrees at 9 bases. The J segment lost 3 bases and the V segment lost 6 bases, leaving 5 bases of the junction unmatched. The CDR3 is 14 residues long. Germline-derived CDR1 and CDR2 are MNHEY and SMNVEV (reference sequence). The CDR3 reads CASSRTGVYYGYTF. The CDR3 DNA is TGTGCCAGCAGCAGGACAGGGGTCTACTATGGCTACACCTTC.

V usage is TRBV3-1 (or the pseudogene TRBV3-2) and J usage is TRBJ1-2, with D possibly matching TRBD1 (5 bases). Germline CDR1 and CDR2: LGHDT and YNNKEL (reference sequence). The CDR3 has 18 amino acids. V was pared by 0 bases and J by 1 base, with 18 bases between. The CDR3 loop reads CASSQDRARTQDNYGYTF. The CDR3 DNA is TGTGCCAGCAGCCAAGATAGAGCGCGGACACAGGATAACTATGGCTACACCTTC.

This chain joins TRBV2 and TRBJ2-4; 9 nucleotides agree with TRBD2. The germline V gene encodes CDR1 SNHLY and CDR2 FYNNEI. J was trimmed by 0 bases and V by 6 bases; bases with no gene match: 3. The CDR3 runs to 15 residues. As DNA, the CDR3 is TGTGCCAGCAGGGCGGGGGGGTCAGCCAAAAACATTCAGTACTTC. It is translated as CASRAGGSAKNIQYF.

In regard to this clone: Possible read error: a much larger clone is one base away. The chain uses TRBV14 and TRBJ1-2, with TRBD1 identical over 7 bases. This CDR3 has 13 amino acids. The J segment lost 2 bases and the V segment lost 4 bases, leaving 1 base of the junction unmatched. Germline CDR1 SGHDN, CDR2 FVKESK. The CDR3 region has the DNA TGTGCCAGCAGCCCGGGACAGAACTATGGCTACACCTTC. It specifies CASSPGQNYGYTF.

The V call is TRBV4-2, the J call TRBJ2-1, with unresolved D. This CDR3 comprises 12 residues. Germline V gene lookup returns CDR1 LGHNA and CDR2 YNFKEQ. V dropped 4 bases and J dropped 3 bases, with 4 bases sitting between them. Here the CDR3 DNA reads TGTGCCAGCAGCCCCCACTACAATGAGCAGTTCTTC. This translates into CASSPHYNEQFF.

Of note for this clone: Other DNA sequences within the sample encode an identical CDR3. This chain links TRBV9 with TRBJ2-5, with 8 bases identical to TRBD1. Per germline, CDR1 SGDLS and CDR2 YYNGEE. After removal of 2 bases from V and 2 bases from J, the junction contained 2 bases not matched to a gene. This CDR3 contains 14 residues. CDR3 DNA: TGTGCCAGCAGCGTCCAGGGGGCTCAAGAGACCCAGTACTTC. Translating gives CASSVQGAQETQYF.

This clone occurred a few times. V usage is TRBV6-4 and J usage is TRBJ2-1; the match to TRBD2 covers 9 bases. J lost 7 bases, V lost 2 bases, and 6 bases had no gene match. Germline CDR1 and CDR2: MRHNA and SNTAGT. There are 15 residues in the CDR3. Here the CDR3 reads CASSDRGLASNEQFF. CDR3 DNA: TGTGCCAGCAGTGACCGGGGACTAGCTAGTAATGAGCAGTTCTTC.

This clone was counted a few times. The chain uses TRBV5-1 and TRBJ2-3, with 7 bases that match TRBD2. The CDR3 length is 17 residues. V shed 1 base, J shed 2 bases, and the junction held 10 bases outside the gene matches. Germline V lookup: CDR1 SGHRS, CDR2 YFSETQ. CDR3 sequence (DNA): TGCGCCAGCAGCTTGTACGGGGGGACTACTCCCACAGATACGCAGTATTTT. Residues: CASSLYGGTTPTDTQYF.

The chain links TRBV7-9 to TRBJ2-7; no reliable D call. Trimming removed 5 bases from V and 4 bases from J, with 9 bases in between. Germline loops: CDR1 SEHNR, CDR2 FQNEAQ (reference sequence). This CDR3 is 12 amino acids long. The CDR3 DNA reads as TGTGCCAGCAGCCCGACATTGTACGAGCAGTACTTC. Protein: CASSPTLYEQYF. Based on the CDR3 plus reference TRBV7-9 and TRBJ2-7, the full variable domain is DTGVSQNPRHKITKRGQNVTFRCDPISEHNRLYWYRQTLGQGPEFLTYFQNEAQLEKSRLLSDRFSAERPKGSFSTLEIQRTEQGDSAMYLCASSPTLYEQYFGPGTRLTVT.

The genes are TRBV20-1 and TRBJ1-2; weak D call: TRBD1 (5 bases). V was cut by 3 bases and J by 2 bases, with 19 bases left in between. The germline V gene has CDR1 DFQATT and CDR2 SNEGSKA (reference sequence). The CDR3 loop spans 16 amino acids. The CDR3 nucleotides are TGCAGTGCTAGTGGGGGAGGCGTTAAAAGGAACTATGGCTACACCTTC. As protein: CSASGGGVKRNYGYTF.

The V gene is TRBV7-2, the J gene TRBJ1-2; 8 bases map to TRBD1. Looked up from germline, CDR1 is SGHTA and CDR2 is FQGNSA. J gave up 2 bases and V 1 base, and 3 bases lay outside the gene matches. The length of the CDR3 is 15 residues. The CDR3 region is CASSLENRGNYGYTF. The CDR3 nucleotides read TGTGCCAGCAGCTTAGAAAACAGGGGGAACTATGGCTACACCTTC.

CDR3 DNA sequence: TGCAGCGTTGAGGGACAGGGGCGCTACGAGCAGTACTTC. It translates to CSVEGQGRYEQYF. The chain is built from TRBV29-1 and TRBJ2-7; TRBD1 matches at 10 bases. CDR1 and CDR2 (germline): SQVTM, ANQGSEA. The CDR3 is 13 amino acids. V was pared by 3 bases and J by 3 bases, with 2 bases of the junction left unmatched.

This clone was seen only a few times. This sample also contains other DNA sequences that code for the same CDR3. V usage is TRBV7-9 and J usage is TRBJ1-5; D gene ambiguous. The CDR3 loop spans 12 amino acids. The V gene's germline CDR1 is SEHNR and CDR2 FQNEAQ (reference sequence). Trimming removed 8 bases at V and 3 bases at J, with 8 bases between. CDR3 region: CASGTDNQPQHF. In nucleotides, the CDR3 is TGTGCCAGCGGCACCGACAATCAGCCCCAGCATTTT.